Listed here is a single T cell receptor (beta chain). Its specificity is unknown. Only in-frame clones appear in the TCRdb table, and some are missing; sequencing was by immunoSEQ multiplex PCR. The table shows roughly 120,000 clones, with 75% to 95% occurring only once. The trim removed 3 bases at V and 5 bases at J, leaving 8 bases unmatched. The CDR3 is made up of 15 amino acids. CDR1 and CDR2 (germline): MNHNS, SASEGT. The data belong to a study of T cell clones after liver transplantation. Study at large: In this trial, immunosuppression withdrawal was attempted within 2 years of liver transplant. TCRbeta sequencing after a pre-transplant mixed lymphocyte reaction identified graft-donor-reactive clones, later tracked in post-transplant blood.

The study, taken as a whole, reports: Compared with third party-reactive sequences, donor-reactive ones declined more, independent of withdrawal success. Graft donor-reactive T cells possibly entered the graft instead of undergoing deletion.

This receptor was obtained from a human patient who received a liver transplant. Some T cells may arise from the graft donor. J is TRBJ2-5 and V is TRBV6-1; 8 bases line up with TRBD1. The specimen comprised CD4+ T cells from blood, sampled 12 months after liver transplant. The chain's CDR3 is CASSETRQGRETQYF. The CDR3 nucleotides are TGTGCCAGCAGTGAGACCCGACAGGGGCGCGAGACCCAGTACTTC.